These T cell receptor beta chains were read from a single sample in a study of T cell responses to AZD1222 COVID-19 vaccine. Sequencing used immunoSEQ multiplex PCR; TCRdb keeps in-frame clones, though not all of them. The data hold some 150,000 clones, with approximately 88% observed a single time. Material: peripheral blood, obtained on day 0 of MenACWY control vaccination. All receptors derive from an adult in good health. The conserved cysteine and the conserved F or W are not part of the CDR3 here. Each record gives: CDR3 protein, D gene, V gene, J gene. A D gene is named only where the DNA matches it firmly.

ASSQGPSTEAF	.	TRBV7-7	TRBJ1-1
ASSTGQLKAF	.	TRBV19	TRBJ1-1
ASAEQAGGPYNEQF	TRBD2	TRBV5-1	TRBJ2-1
ASSLNGYQPQH	.	TRBV7-3	TRBJ1-5
ASSLLQLNYGYT	.	TRBV28	TRBJ1-2
ASSSQTGVDTGELF	TRBD1	TRBV5-4	TRBJ2-2
ASSPDRPNQPQH	.	TRBV18	TRBJ1-5
ASSYSTSGAYEQY	TRBD2	TRBV6-5	TRBJ2-7
ASSFLRREKWNEQF	TRBD2	TRBV5-1	TRBJ2-1
SASGLAGAGEQY	TRBD2	TRBV20-1	TRBJ2-7
ASSLSGRAGANVLT	.	TRBV5-8	TRBJ2-6
ASSLQTGLSVRQF	.	TRBV28	TRBJ2-1
ASTGSTNTQY	.	TRBV19	TRBJ2-3
AISEGNTEAF	.	TRBV10-3	TRBJ1-1
ASSYGSGAHTGELF	TRBD2	TRBV6-5	TRBJ2-2
ASSLTPKGYGYT	.	TRBV5-6	TRBJ1-2
ASSLGPEGSYEQY	.	TRBV5-1	TRBJ2-7
ASSERRGTDTQY	.	TRBV2	TRBJ2-3
ASRRSSGGTYNEQF	TRBD2	TRBV6-4	TRBJ2-1
ASSLFAASENGYT	.	TRBV19	TRBJ1-2
ASSMSDTQY	.	TRBV19	TRBJ2-3
ASSRTGAYGYT	.	TRBV13	TRBJ1-2
ASSQVPSGTGELF	TRBD2	TRBV3-1/TRBV3-2	TRBJ2-2
ASSLGSEKLF	.	TRBV7-2	TRBJ1-4
AWNSDSWKRYEQY	.	TRBV30	TRBJ2-7
ASSWTSINEQF	TRBD2	TRBV7-9	TRBJ2-1
ASSVEGTGSHNGYT	TRBD1	TRBV9	TRBJ1-2
ASSLTKGGNIQY	.	TRBV3-1/TRBV3-2	TRBJ2-4
AWVRRGGTGELF	TRBD2	TRBV30	TRBJ2-2
ASSKAGGRRGHQPQH	.	TRBV21-1	TRBJ1-5
ASSLGDNQPQH	.	TRBV7-9	TRBJ1-5
ASRQGWTEAF	.	TRBV27	TRBJ1-1
AISEGGSGHEQY	.	TRBV10-3	TRBJ2-7
ASGGQSTDTQY	TRBD1	TRBV12-5	TRBJ2-3
ASSYRRTGGQY	TRBD1	TRBV6-5	TRBJ2-5
ASSIQGALPGELF	TRBD1	TRBV9	TRBJ2-2
ASSEDLDLGDYGYT	.	TRBV2	TRBJ1-2